This entry describes one T cell receptor (beta chain). Its antigen is unknown. A read error may produce the germline difference seen at one junction end. The sample belongs to a study of cytomegalovirus exposure and HLA in healthy donors. The wider study: Of all 400 or so donors who were genotyped, 81% belonged to the Caucasian-associated ancestry cluster. General observations from the study: Sequencing likely caused a cluster of highly shared sequence variants. At a 0.05 false discovery rate, a later analysis found some 18,000 TCR beta sequences to be associated with HLA alleles. In a later analysis, V- and J-gene trimming of beta chains associated with a DCLRE1C missense variant, replicated independently.

PCR primers comprised 60 Vbeta and 13 Jbeta primers. Profiled with immunoSEQ multiplex PCR; TCRdb holds only in-frame clones, not every one. The profile shows 150,000 to 200,000 clones, around 85% of them singletons. This CDR3 contains 13 residues. CDR1 and CDR2 from the germline V gene are ENHRY and SYGVKD. The chain is built from TRBV10-3 and TRBJ2-7; 7 bases match TRBD2. The sequenced material came from PBMCs. This sequence originates from a man aged 18 to 29 in good health and CMV-seropositive. CDR3: CAISGGGGGITPF. Written as DNA, the CDR3 is TGTGCCATCAGTGGGGGGGGTGGGGGGATAACCCCCTTC.